This T cell receptor (beta chain) is drawn from a study of T cells in Graves' hyperthyroidism and ophthalmopathy. General study points: Ophthalmopathy onset followed model prediction by a median about seven months. Most thyroid-expanded clonotypes above 0.001 were also found in blood.

This clonotype came up many times. Its target is unknown. With 0 bases removed from V and 3 bases from J, the gap between germline ends came to 9 bases. CDR1 SGHDT and CDR2 YYEEEE come from the germline V gene. The length of the CDR3 is 14 residues. Clinical symptoms, serum thyroxine and TRAb, thyroid ultrasound and orbital computed tomography were used for the diagnoses. TCR beta CDR3 region amplification was performed from RNA transcripts. The TCR CDR3 first-round RT-PCR relied on the HTBI primer set. TCRdb called the multiplex PCR reads again in MiXCR, with one record for every CDR3 protein. The repertoire holds over 45,000 distinct CDR3 sequences, less than 60% seen once, with about 8.9% in the top ten.

V usage is TRBV5-6 and J usage is TRBJ1-2, with D perhaps TRBD1 (5 bases). The origin of this receptor is a woman between 50 and 59 years old with Graves' ophthalmopathy. Sequenced: blood. As DNA, the CDR3 is TGTGCCAGCAGCTTGGGGCAGGGCGACTATGGCTACACCTTC. Translating it yields CASSLGQGDYGYTF.